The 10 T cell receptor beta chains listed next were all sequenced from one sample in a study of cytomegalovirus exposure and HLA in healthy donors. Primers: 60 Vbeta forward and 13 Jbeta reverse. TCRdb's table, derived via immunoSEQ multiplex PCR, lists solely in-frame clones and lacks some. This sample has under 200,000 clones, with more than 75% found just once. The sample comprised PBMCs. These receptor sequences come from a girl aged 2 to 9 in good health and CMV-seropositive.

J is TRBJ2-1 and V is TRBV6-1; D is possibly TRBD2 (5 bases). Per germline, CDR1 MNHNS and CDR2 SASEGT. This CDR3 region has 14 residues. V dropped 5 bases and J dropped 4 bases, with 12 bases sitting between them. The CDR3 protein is CASSFGLEYNEQFF. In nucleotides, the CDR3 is TGTGCCAGCAGTTTTGGACTCGAGTACAATGAGCAGTTCTTC.

Here the CDR3 DNA reads TGTGCCAGCAGCCACAACTCCGGGACAGGGTCAGGAGATACGCAGTATTTT. Encoded protein: CASSHNSGTGSGDTQYF. The chain joins TRBV7-9 to TRBJ2-3; 9 nucleotides line up with TRBD1. Germline values: CDR1 SEHNR, CDR2 FQNEAQ (reference sequence). With V trimmed by 5 bases and J by 5 bases, 14 bases remained unmatched. The length of the CDR3 is 17 residues.

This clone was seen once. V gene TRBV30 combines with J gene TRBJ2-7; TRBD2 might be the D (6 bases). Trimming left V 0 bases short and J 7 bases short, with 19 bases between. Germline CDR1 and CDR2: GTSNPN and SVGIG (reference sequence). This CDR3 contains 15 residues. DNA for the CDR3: TGTGCCTGGAGTGTACCGCGCGGGGTCAAGAAAGAGCAGTACTTC. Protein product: CAWSVPRGVKKEQYF.

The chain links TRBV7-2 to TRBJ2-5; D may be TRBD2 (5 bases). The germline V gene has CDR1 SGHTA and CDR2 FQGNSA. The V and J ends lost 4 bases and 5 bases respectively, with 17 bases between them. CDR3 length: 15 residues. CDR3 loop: CASSSRGLRRETQYF. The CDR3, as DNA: TGTGCCAGCAGCTCGCGTGGACTCCGAAGGGAGACCCAGTACTTC.

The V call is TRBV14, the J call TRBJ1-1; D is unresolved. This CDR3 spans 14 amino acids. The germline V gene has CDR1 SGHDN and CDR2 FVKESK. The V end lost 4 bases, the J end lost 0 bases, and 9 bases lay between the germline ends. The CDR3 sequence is CASSLGYMNTEAFF. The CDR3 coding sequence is TGTGCCAGCAGCCTCGGGTATATGAACACTGAAGCTTTCTTT.

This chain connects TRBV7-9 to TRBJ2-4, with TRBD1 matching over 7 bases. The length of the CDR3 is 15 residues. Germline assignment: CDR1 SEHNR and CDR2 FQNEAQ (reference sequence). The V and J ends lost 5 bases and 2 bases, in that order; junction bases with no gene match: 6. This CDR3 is CASSRQGGTKNIQYF. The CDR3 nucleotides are TGTGCCAGCAGCCGACAGGGTGGGACCAAAAACATTCAGTACTTC.

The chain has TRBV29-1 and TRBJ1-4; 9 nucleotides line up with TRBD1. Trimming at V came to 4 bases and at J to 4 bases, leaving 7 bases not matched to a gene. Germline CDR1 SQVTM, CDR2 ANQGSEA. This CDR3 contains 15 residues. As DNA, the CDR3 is TGCAGCGTTGGGTCCGGGACAGGGAGTAATGAAAAACTGTTTTTT. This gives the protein CSVGSGTGSNEKLFF.

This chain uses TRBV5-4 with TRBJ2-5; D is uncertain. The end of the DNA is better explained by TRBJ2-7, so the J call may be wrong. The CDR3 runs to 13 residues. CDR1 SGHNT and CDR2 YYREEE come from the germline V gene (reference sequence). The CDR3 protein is CASSRRSNYEQYF. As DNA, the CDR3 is TGTGCCAGCAGCCGCCGGTCCAACTACGAGCAGTACTTC.

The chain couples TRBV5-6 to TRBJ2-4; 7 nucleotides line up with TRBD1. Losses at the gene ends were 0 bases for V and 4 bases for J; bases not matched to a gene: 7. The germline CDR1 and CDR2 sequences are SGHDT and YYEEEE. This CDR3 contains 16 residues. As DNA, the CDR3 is TGTGCCAGCAGCTTGGAAGGGACAGACTTTAAAAACATTCAGTACTTC. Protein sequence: CASSLEGTDFKNIQYF. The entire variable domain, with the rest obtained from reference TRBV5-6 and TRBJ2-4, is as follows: DAGVTQSPTHLIKTRGQQVTLRCSPKSGHDTVSWYQQALGQGPQFIFQYYEEEERQRGNFPDRFSGHQFPNYSSELNVNALLLGDSALYLCASSLEGTDFKNIQYFGAGTRLSVL.

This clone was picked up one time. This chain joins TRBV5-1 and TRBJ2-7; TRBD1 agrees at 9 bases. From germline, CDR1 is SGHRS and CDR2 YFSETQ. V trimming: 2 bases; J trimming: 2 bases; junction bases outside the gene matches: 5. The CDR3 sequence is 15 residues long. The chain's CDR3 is CASSFRDRVPYEQYF. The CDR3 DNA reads TGCGCCAGCAGCTTCCGGGACAGGGTACCCTACGAGCAGTACTTC.